This T cell receptor beta chain derives from a study of T cell clonotyping in hematopoietic cell transplantation. Between the trimmed V and J ends, which lost 0 bases and 5 bases, there was a span of 8 bases. The CDR3 covers 13 residues. In germline, CDR1 is SGDLS, CDR2 YYNGEE. Time point noted: recipient sample about 28 days before transplant, after cytoreduction. Here immunoSEQ multiplex PCR was the method, and the copy in TCRdb shows in-frame clones only, minus some. This sample has roughly 45,000 clones, with around 86% found just once. The sequences come from peripheral blood mononuclear cells, collected before stem cell transplant. The origin of this receptor is a man aged 55 to 69 with biphenotypic leukemia. Some clones in this sample may be carry-over from other donors' samples. The chain employs TRBV9 and TRBJ2-5; the D is unclear. The CDR3 region has the DNA TGTGCCAGCAGCGTAGGCAGGCGGGAGACCCAGTACTTC. This codes for CASSVGRRETQYF.